The next 29 T cell receptor beta chains were all read from a single sample in a study of shared clonotypes between healthy human individuals. Profiling relied on immunoSEQ multiplex PCR, and the TCRdb table lists in-frame clones only, not all of them. The sample includes millions of clones, more than 85% of them seen just once. Material for sequencing was naive CD4+ T cells from PBMCs. Subset specified: CD45RA+ positively selected. The receptors originated from a man younger than 35 in good health. Some clones in this sample may be carry-over from other donors' samples.

V is TRBV19 and J is TRBJ1-2, with TRBD1 identical over 10 bases. After removal of 9 bases from V and 2 bases from J, the junction contained 9 bases not matched to a gene. CDR1 is LNHDA and CDR2 is SQIVND in the germline V gene (reference sequence). The CDR3 is 15 residues long. The CDR3 DNA reads TGTGCCAGCAACGGGGGACAGGGGACCAACTATGGCTACACCTTC. Translation: CASNGGQGTNYGYTF.

The chain is built from TRBV15 and TRBJ2-4; a weak D match, TRBD1 (6 bases). The CDR3 runs to 16 residues. CDR1 LNHNV and CDR2 YYDKDF come from the germline V gene (reference sequence). V lost 0 bases, J lost 7 bases, and 16 bases lay in between. The CDR3, as DNA: TGTGCCACCAGCAGAGATCAACAGGGTTGGGGGAACATTCAGTACTTC. Amino acids: CATSRDQQGWGNIQYF. The full variable domain, its missing parts supplied by reference TRBV15 and TRBJ2-4, is DAMVIQNPRYQVTQFGKPVTLSCSQTLNHNVMYWYQQKSSQAPKLLFHYYDKDFNNEADTPDNFQSRRPNTSFCFLDIRSPGLGDTAMYLCATSRDQQGWGNIQYFGAGTRLSVL.

As for this clone: The junction departs from the called germline gene at one end, perhaps through a read error. V gene TRBV7-9 combines with J gene TRBJ2-3, with TRBD2 identical over 12 bases. CDR1 and CDR2 (germline): SEHNR, FQNEAQ (reference sequence). The CDR3 has 15 amino acids. This chain's CDR3 is CASSLAGGETDTQYF. CDR3 nucleotides: TGTGCCAGCAGCCTAGCGGGAGGGGAAACAGATACGCAGTATTTT.

This chain connects TRBV15 to TRBJ2-5; unclear D gene. The CDR3 extends over 14 amino acids. The V end was cut by 0 bases, the J end by 2 bases, with 7 bases between. CDR1 is LNHNV and CDR2 is YYDKDF in the germline V gene (reference sequence). CDR3 sequence (DNA): TGTGCCACCAGCAGAGAGTTGGGTCAAGAGACCCAGTACTTC. Protein product: CATSRELGQETQYF.

On this clone: This sample includes further DNA sequences coding for the same CDR3. The CDR3 loop is CSATTQETQYF. CDR3 sequence (DNA): TGCAGTGCAACAACCCAAGAGACCCAGTACTTC. This chain joins TRBV20-1 and TRBJ2-5; no reliable D call. This CDR3 has 11 amino acids. Trimming left V 6 bases short and J 1 base short, with 6 bases between. CDR1 is DFQATT and CDR2 is SNEGSKA in the germline V gene (reference sequence).

This clone was detected only a few times. This chain connects TRBV28 to TRBJ1-1; D not certain. This CDR3 is built from 14 residues. Germline lookup yields CDR1 MDHEN and CDR2 SYDVKM. Trimming cost V 5 bases and J 3 bases, with 13 bases left between them. In nucleotides, the CDR3 is TGTGCCAGCAGTCTCCCCGGTGGGTACACTGAAGCTTTCTTT. Translation: CASSLPGGYTEAFF.

This rearrangement joins TRBV6-6 to TRBJ2-3; TRBD2 matches at 8 bases. The CDR3 totals 14 residues. In germline, CDR1 is MNHNY, CDR2 SVGAGI (reference sequence). V was clipped by 10 bases and J by 0 bases; unmatched bases: 6. The CDR3 reads CATNLAGSTDTQYF. The CDR3 DNA sequence: TGTGCCACAAACTTAGCGGGGAGCACAGATACGCAGTATTTT.

V is TRBV5-1 and J is TRBJ2-7; 10 bases are shared with TRBD2. The CDR3 totals 17 residues. The V gene's germline CDR1 is SGHRS and CDR2 YFSETQ. V lost 0 bases, J lost 3 bases, and 9 bases stayed unmatched. CDR3 in DNA: TGCGCCAGCAGCTTGGGCCCCTCTAGCGGGGGATACTACGAGCAGTACTTC. Its translation is CASSLGPSSGGYYEQYF.

The chain has TRBV28 and TRBJ1-4, with a tentative D call TRBD1 (6 bases). CDR1 is MDHEN, CDR2 SYDVKM, per germline. The CDR3 covers 16 residues. Trimming shortened V by 2 bases and J by 1 base, and 11 bases separated the two germline ends. CDR3 nucleotide sequence: TGTGCCAGCAGTTTACAACAAGGGGGAACTAATGAAAAACTGTTTTTT. It yields the protein CASSLQQGGTNEKLFF. The full variable domain, in which reference TRBV28 and TRBJ1-4 provide the parts outside the CDR3, is DVKVTQSSRYLVKRTGEKVFLECVQDMDHENMFWYRQDPGLGLRLIYFSYDVKMKEKGDIPEGYSVSREKKERFSLILESASTNQTSMYLCASSLQQGGTNEKLFFGSGTQLSVL.

The chain combines TRBV19 with TRBJ1-1; no reliable D call. Looked up from germline, CDR1 is LNHDA and CDR2 is SQIVND (reference sequence). The CDR3 has 15 residues. Trimming pared 4 bases from V and 5 bases from J, leaving 17 bases between. CDR3 DNA: TGTGCCAGTAGTAGGGAAGGAGTAGGAGGTACTGAAGCTTTCTTT. Translated, it gives CASSREGVGGTEAFF.

The rearrangement uses TRBV27 and TRBJ2-2; 8 nucleotides align to TRBD1. Germline CDR1 and CDR2: MNHEY and SMNVEV (reference sequence). The CDR3 spans 14 residues. Trimming took 10 bases from V and 6 from J; bases not matched to a gene: 10. The CDR3 loop is CATRPRQGPGELFF. The CDR3 nucleotides are TGTGCCACACGACCGAGACAGGGGCCCGGGGAGCTGTTTTTT.

The chain links TRBV11-3 to TRBJ2-1, with D possibly being TRBD2 (5 bases). The germline V and J ends were trimmed by 5 bases and 3 bases, with 17 bases remaining between them. Germline CDR1 SGHNT, CDR2 YENEEA. The CDR3 extends over 16 amino acids. The CDR3 protein is CASSPSGRGLYNEQFF. The CDR3 DNA follows: TGTGCCAGCAGCCCCTCGGGTCGGGGTCTCTACAATGAGCAGTTCTTC.

As regards this clone: Other DNA sequences in this sample translate to the same CDR3. V and J are TRBV18 and TRBJ2-2; unclear D gene. The CDR3 runs 14 residues. Germline V gives CDR1 KGHSH, CDR2 LQKENI. V lost 4 bases and J 0 bases, leaving 6 bases between the germline ends. This CDR3 reads CASSLGPNTGELFF. In DNA form, the CDR3 reads TGTGCCAGCTCACTTGGGCCGAACACCGGGGAGCTGTTTTTT.

V gene TRBV28 combines with J gene TRBJ2-7; D gene uncertain. Germline-derived CDR1 and CDR2 are MDHEN and SYDVKM. The germline V and J ends were trimmed by 6 bases and 3 bases, with 9 bases remaining between them. This CDR3 contains 12 residues. This CDR3 is CASSWGNYEQYF. The CDR3, as DNA: TGTGCCAGCAGCTGGGGAAACTACGAGCAGTACTTC.

This chain joins TRBV5-1 and TRBJ1-2; TRBD1 aligns across 7 bases. The CDR3 consists of 15 residues. CDR1 is SGHRS and CDR2 is YFSETQ in the germline V gene. V dropped 6 bases and J dropped 2; count of bases not matched to a gene: 10. CDR3 DNA: TGCGCCAGCACTGCACAGGGGACCTCCAACTATGGCTACACCTTC. Residues: CASTAQGTSNYGYTF. Complete variable domain (other parts from reference TRBV5-1 and TRBJ1-2): KAGVTQTPRYLIKTRGQQVTLSCSPISGHRSVSWYQQTPGQGLQFLFEYFSETQRNKGNFPGRFSGRQFSNSRSEMNVSTLELGDSALYLCASTAQGTSNYGYTFGSGTRLTVV.

The chain is built from TRBV7-2 and TRBJ1-1; possibly TRBD1 for D (6 bases). V was shortened by 5 bases and J by 0 bases, with 16 bases between the two germline ends. In germline, CDR1 is SGHTA, CDR2 FQGNSA. This CDR3 contains 16 residues. CDR3 amino acids: CASSGQGQFMNTEAFF. The CDR3 region has the DNA TGTGCCAGCAGCGGACAAGGACAGTTTATGAACACTGAAGCTTTCTTT.

This rearrangement joins TRBV9 to TRBJ2-3; D gene ambiguous. Germline V gives CDR1 SGDLS, CDR2 YYNGEE. This CDR3 has 14 amino acids. V was clipped by 3 bases and J by 4 bases, with 12 bases between them. CDR3 in amino acids: CASSALTVADTQYF. Here the CDR3 DNA reads TGTGCCAGCAGCGCCCTAACTGTGGCAGATACGCAGTATTTT.

The CDR3 DNA is TGTGCCAGCAGTTTATGGCAGGGGTATGAGCAGTTCTTC. Translating it yields CASSLWQGYEQFF. The chain uses TRBV28 and TRBJ2-1, with D perhaps matching TRBD1 (6 bases). V was clipped by 0 bases and J by 8 bases, with 8 bases between them. The CDR3 sequence is 13 residues long. The germline V gene has CDR1 MDHEN and CDR2 SYDVKM.

The chain employs TRBV29-1 and TRBJ2-7; D tentatively fits TRBD1 or TRBD2 (6 bases each). Between the trimmed V and J ends, which lost 1 base and 2 bases, there was a span of 15 bases. This CDR3 region has 15 residues. CDR1 is SQVTM, CDR2 ANQGSEA, per germline. The CDR3 nucleotides are TGCAGCGTTGAAGGGAGGGAAAGGGGGACCTACGAGCAGTACTTC. Translating it yields CSVEGRERGTYEQYF.

Worth noting for this clone: The sample has other DNA sequences that encode this CDR3 too. The chain links TRBV7-2 to TRBJ2-3, with D unresolved. V lost 0 bases to trimming and J lost 3 bases, with 4 bases between them. Per the germline V gene, CDR1 is SGHTA and CDR2 is FQGNSA. This CDR3 spans 13 amino acids. The CDR3 nucleotides read TGTGCCAGCAGCTTAGCCAGAACAGATACGCAGTATTTT. This sequence encodes CASSLARTDTQYF.

The rearrangement links TRBV28 to TRBJ2-1; TRBD2 matches 12 bases. CDR3 length: 17 residues. The junction had 8 bases not matched to a gene; V was cut back by 6 bases and J by 2 bases. Germline CDR1 MDHEN, CDR2 SYDVKM. The CDR3 sequence: CASSSTSGRPPYNEQFF. The CDR3 DNA reads as TGTGCCAGCAGCTCAACTAGCGGGAGGCCCCCCTACAATGAGCAGTTCTTC.

This chain uses TRBV7-2 with TRBJ2-5, with D tentatively TRBD1 (7 bases). CDR1 and CDR2 (germline): SGHTA, FQGNSA. Trimming left V 5 bases short and J 5 bases short, with 12 bases between. The CDR3 loop spans 13 amino acids. CDR3 sequence (DNA): TGTGCCAGCAGCCGTTCAGGGGGGGAGACCCAGTACTTC. Translated: CASSRSGGETQYF.

The chain recombines TRBV19 with TRBJ2-2, with D tentatively TRBD1 (6 bases). The V end lost 5 bases, the J end lost 13 bases, and 14 bases lay between the germline ends. The CDR3 has 12 amino acids. Germline CDR1 LNHDA, CDR2 SQIVND (reference sequence). Written as DNA, the CDR3 is TGTGCCAGTAGTCAGGGCAGGGGTATGCTGTTTTTT. As protein: CASSQGRGMLFF.

The V gene is TRBV4-1, the J gene TRBJ1-2; TRBD1 is a possible D gene (6 bases). This CDR3 comprises 14 residues. V lost 3 bases and J 4 bases, leaving 12 bases between the germline ends. Looked up from germline, CDR1 is MGHRA and CDR2 is YSYEKL. In DNA form, the CDR3 reads TGCGCCAGCAGCCATATGGACAGTGTCTATGGCTACACCTTC. It yields the protein CASSHMDSVYGYTF.

The chain employs TRBV11-3 and TRBJ2-5; 9 positions match TRBD1. In germline, CDR1 is SGHNT, CDR2 YENEEA. This CDR3 is built from 17 residues. V dropped 0 bases and J dropped 6; count of bases not matched to a gene: 11. The chain's CDR3 is CASSLEVTGQGRQTQYF. In DNA, the CDR3 is TGTGCCAGCAGCTTAGAGGTTACGGGACAGGGTAGACAGACCCAGTACTTC.

This clone has more than one count but fewer than ten. V and J are TRBV7-3 and TRBJ2-1; tentative D call: TRBD2 (6 bases). Germline V CDR1 and CDR2: SGHTA, FQGTGA. The CDR3 spans 17 residues. V was trimmed by 5 bases and J by 0 bases, leaving 17 bases between them. CDR3 in amino acids: CASSPGTGVPSYNEQFF. The CDR3 DNA sequence: TGTGCCAGCAGCCCAGGGACGGGAGTCCCCTCCTACAATGAGCAGTTCTTC.

This sequence joins TRBV2 and TRBJ1-1; D unresolved. V was cut by 8 bases and J by 1 base, with 11 bases left in between. This CDR3 is 13 amino acids long. Germline CDR1 SNHLY, CDR2 FYNNEI. The CDR3: CASVELGNTEAFF. The CDR3, as DNA: TGTGCCAGCGTGGAGCTCGGGAACACTGAAGCTTTCTTT.

This clone occurred once. This chain connects TRBV5-6 to TRBJ2-1, with a tentative D call TRBD2 (5 bases). CDR1 and CDR2 from the germline V gene are SGHDT and YYEEEE. CDR3 length: 16 residues. The V gene lost 4 bases and the J gene lost 0 bases, with 14 bases spanning the gap. CDR3 loop: CASSLRVSSSYNEQFF. CDR3 bases: TGTGCCAGCAGCCTGAGGGTCTCCAGCTCCTACAATGAGCAGTTCTTC.

V usage is TRBV6-6 and J usage is TRBJ2-7; possibly TRBD1 for D (5 bases). The CDR3 is 15 residues long. Germline-derived CDR1 and CDR2 are MNHNY and SVGAGI (reference sequence). V was pared by 6 bases and J by 3 bases, with 18 bases between. The CDR3 DNA follows: TGTGCCAGCAGATCCCAGGGAACCTCCTTCTACGAGCAGTACTTC. Amino acid sequence: CASRSQGTSFYEQYF.